This is a list of T cell receptor beta chains from one sample in a study of response to subunit inactivated influenza vaccine. MiXCR was run by TCRdb on the RT-PCR reads, yielding one entry per CDR3 protein. Among roughly 570,000 distinct CDR3 sequences listed, 12% to 15% were seen once. Source: PBMCs from blood, taken 12 days after vaccination. The receptors derive from a man in his fifties who received an inactivated influenza vaccine. CDR3s include the opening cysteine and the closing phenylalanine or tryptophan. The order of the fields is CDR3 protein, CDR3 DNA, J gene, CDR3 length, clone size, D gene, V gene. The D gene is left open where the match is weak. A row's size may be missing; if present it is once, few, many or a size class.

CDR3 protein: CSARGTSGVSSYEQYF
CDR3 DNA: TGCAGTGCCCGAGGGACTAGCGGGGTGAGCTCCTACGAGCAGTACTTC
J gene: TRBJ2-7
CDR3 length: 16
clone size: few
D gene: TRBD2
V gene: TRBV20-1

CDR3 protein: CAISESKGRGQPYEQYF
CDR3 DNA: TGTGCCATCAGTGAGTCCAAGGGGAGGGGACAACCCTACGAGCAGTACTTC
J gene: TRBJ2-7
CDR3 length: 17
clone size: few
D gene: NA
V gene: TRBV10-3

CDR3 protein: CASSYPGTTNEQFF
CDR3 DNA: TGTGCCAGCAGTTACCCAGGGACTACCAATGAGCAGTTCTTC
J gene: TRBJ2-1
CDR3 length: 14
clone size: many
D gene: TRBD2
V gene: TRBV6-2/TRBV6-3

CDR3 protein: CASSLRGLAGIYNEQFF
CDR3 DNA: TGTGCCAGCAGCTTAAGGGGGCTAGCGGGGATCTACAATGAGCAGTTCTTC
J gene: TRBJ2-1
CDR3 length: 17
clone size: few
D gene: TRBD2
V gene: TRBV7-3

CDR3 protein: CAMGPGPNCEQFF
CDR3 DNA: TGTGCCATGGGCCCTGGGCCCAACTGCGAGCAGTTCTTC
J gene: TRBJ2-1
CDR3 length: 13
clone size: NA
D gene: NA
V gene: TRBV7-8

CDR3 protein: CAINENKGNYEQYF
CDR3 DNA: TGTGCCATCAATGAAAATAAAGGTAACTACGAGCAGTACTTC
J gene: TRBJ2-7
CDR3 length: 14
clone size: NA
D gene: NA
V gene: TRBV10-3

CDR3 protein: CASSQVGAKNIQYF
CDR3 DNA: TGTGCCAGCAGCCAAGTGGGCGCCAAAAACATTCAGTACTTC
J gene: TRBJ2-4
CDR3 length: 14
clone size: many
D gene: NA
V gene: TRBV3-1

CDR3 protein: CASSETGNTGELFF
CDR3 DNA: TGCGCCAGCAGCGAGACAGGGAACACCGGGGAGCTGTTTTTT
J gene: TRBJ2-2
CDR3 length: 14
clone size: NA
D gene: NA
V gene: TRBV5-1

CDR3 protein: CASRAGFGYTF
CDR3 DNA: TGTGCCAGCAGGGCCGGGTTTGGCTACACCTTC
J gene: TRBJ1-2
CDR3 length: 11
clone size: NA
D gene: NA
V gene: TRBV7-2

CDR3 protein: CASSWGQGAGETQYF
CDR3 DNA: TGTGCCAGCAGTTGGGGACAGGGGGCTGGAGAGACCCAGTACTTC
J gene: TRBJ2-5
CDR3 length: 15
clone size: few
D gene: TRBD1
V gene: TRBV12-3/TRBV12-4

CDR3 protein: CSASGLLIGRSSGANVLTF
CDR3 DNA: TGCAGTGCTAGTGGGCTCCTCATCGGAAGGAGCTCTGGGGCCAACGTCCTGACTTTC
J gene: TRBJ2-6
CDR3 length: 19
clone size: NA
D gene: NA
V gene: TRBV20-1

CDR3 protein: CASSRRDGEAQYF
CDR3 DNA: TGTGCTAGCAGCCGCCGGGACGGGGAGGCCCAGTACTTC
J gene: TRBJ2-5
CDR3 length: 13
clone size: NA
D gene: NA
V gene: TRBV7-7

CDR3 protein: CSAKRQGVQETQYF
CDR3 DNA: TGCAGTGCGAAAAGACAGGGGGTCCAAGAGACCCAGTACTTC
J gene: TRBJ2-5
CDR3 length: 14
clone size: few
D gene: TRBD1
V gene: TRBV20-1

CDR3 protein: CASQGQLAGGPYEQYF
CDR3 DNA: TGTGCCAGCCAGGGGCAACTAGCGGGAGGTCCATACGAGCAGTACTTC
J gene: TRBJ2-7
CDR3 length: 16
clone size: NA
D gene: TRBD2
V gene: TRBV27

CDR3 protein: CAISEVTGGPSEQYF
CDR3 DNA: TGTGCCATCAGTGAAGTGACGGGAGGGCCCTCCGAGCAGTACTTC
J gene: TRBJ2-7
CDR3 length: 15
clone size: few
D gene: TRBD2
V gene: TRBV10-3

CDR3 protein: CASSTSGTQNNYEQYF
CDR3 DNA: TGTGCCAGCAGTACATCCGGGACACAGAACAATTACGAGCAGTACTTC
J gene: TRBJ2-7
CDR3 length: 16
clone size: few
D gene: NA
V gene: TRBV12-3/TRBV12-4

CDR3 protein: CASSLRTGVTDTQYF
CDR3 DNA: TGCGCCAGCAGCTTGAGGACAGGGGTTACAGATACGCAGTATTTT
J gene: TRBJ2-3
CDR3 length: 15
clone size: few
D gene: TRBD1
V gene: TRBV5-1

CDR3 protein: CSARSPGAVNSPLHF
CDR3 DNA: TGCAGTGCTAGATCTCCGGGGGCCGTTAATTCACCCCTCCACTTT
J gene: TRBJ1-6
CDR3 length: 15
clone size: NA
D gene: NA
V gene: TRBV20-1

CDR3 protein: CASSGPSNIQYF
CDR3 DNA: TGTGCCAGCTCGGGACCGTCGAACATTCAGTACTTC
J gene: TRBJ2-4
CDR3 length: 12
clone size: NA
D gene: NA
V gene: TRBV18

CDR3 protein: CASSRDGGLEKLFF
CDR3 DNA: TGTGCCAGCAGTCGGGACGGCGGGCTTGAAAAACTGTTTTTT
J gene: TRBJ1-4
CDR3 length: 14
clone size: NA
D gene: NA
V gene: TRBV7-9

CDR3 protein: CSARDYEQSYNEQFF
CDR3 DNA: TGCAGTGCTAGAGATTATGAGCAATCCTACAATGAGCAGTTCTTC
J gene: TRBJ2-1
CDR3 length: 15
clone size: few
D gene: NA
V gene: TRBV20-1

CDR3 protein: CASSRSSLLYEQYF
CDR3 DNA: TGTGCCAGCAGCAGGAGTTCCTTACTCTACGAGCAGTACTTC
J gene: TRBJ2-7
CDR3 length: 14
clone size: NA
D gene: NA
V gene: TRBV6-1

CDR3 protein: CASSLKQLNTEAFF
CDR3 DNA: TGTGCCAGCAGTTTAAAGCAGCTGAACACTGAAGCTTTCTTT
J gene: TRBJ1-1
CDR3 length: 14
clone size: few
D gene: NA
V gene: TRBV12-3/TRBV12-4

CDR3 protein: CASSIVSSGGEQFF
CDR3 DNA: TGTGCCAGTAGTATCGTGTCTAGCGGGGGAGAGCAGTTCTTC
J gene: TRBJ2-1
CDR3 length: 14
clone size: NA
D gene: TRBD2
V gene: TRBV19

CDR3 protein: CASSPLRVPEKLFF
CDR3 DNA: TGCGCCAGCAGCCCTCTGAGGGTCCCCGAAAAACTGTTTTTT
J gene: TRBJ1-4
CDR3 length: 14
clone size: few
D gene: NA
V gene: TRBV5-1

CDR3 protein: CSARGINTYEQYF
CDR3 DNA: TGCAGTGCTAGGGGGATTAACACCTACGAGCAGTACTTC
J gene: TRBJ2-7
CDR3 length: 13
clone size: few
D gene: NA
V gene: TRBV20-1

CDR3 protein: CASSLEGLAFSYEQYF
CDR3 DNA: TGTGCCAGCAGCTTAGAAGGACTAGCCTTCTCCTACGAGCAGTACTTC
J gene: TRBJ2-7
CDR3 length: 16
clone size: NA
D gene: TRBD2
V gene: TRBV7-8

CDR3 protein: CASNLAANTGELFF
CDR3 DNA: TGCGCCAGCAACTTGGCAGCGAACACCGGGGAGCTGTTTTTT
J gene: TRBJ2-2
CDR3 length: 14
clone size: NA
D gene: NA
V gene: TRBV5-1

CDR3 protein: CSVDRDRGDSTYEQYF
CDR3 DNA: TGCAGCGTTGACCGGGACAGGGGGGACTCTACCTACGAGCAGTACTTC
J gene: TRBJ2-7
CDR3 length: 16
clone size: few
D gene: TRBD1
V gene: TRBV29-1

CDR3 protein: CATSSEGAGQGANYEQYF
CDR3 DNA: TGTGCCACCAGCAGCGAGGGAGCGGGACAGGGGGCCAATTACGAGCAGTACTTC
J gene: TRBJ2-7
CDR3 length: 18
clone size: few
D gene: TRBD1
V gene: TRBV15

CDR3 protein: CASSLTPGQQETQYF
CDR3 DNA: TGTGCCAGCAGCTTAACTCCGGGACAACAAGAGACCCAGTACTTC
J gene: TRBJ2-5
CDR3 length: 15
clone size: few
D gene: NA
V gene: TRBV7-2

CDR3 protein: CSARDSSGISREQYF
CDR3 DNA: TGCAGTGCTAGAGATTCATCGGGGATCTCGAGGGAGCAGTACTTC
J gene: TRBJ2-7
CDR3 length: 15
clone size: few
D gene: NA
V gene: TRBV20-1

CDR3 protein: CASSFGRDLRAVRYEQYF
CDR3 DNA: TGCGCCAGCAGCTTCGGTAGAGACCTACGAGCAGTACGATACGAGCAGTACTTC
J gene: TRBJ2-7
CDR3 length: 18
clone size: few
D gene: NA
V gene: TRBV5-1

CDR3 protein: CASSPGGGRSEQFF
CDR3 DNA: TGTGCCAGCAGCCCTGGTGGGGGGCGTAGTGAGCAGTTCTTC
J gene: TRBJ2-1
CDR3 length: 14
clone size: NA
D gene: NA
V gene: TRBV7-6

CDR3 protein: CASSLFLNVNQPQHF
CDR3 DNA: TGTGCCAGCAGTTTATTTCTTAATGTCAATCAGCCCCAGCATTTT
J gene: TRBJ1-5
CDR3 length: 15
clone size: many
D gene: NA
V gene: TRBV28